This entry lists 32 T cell receptor beta chains sequenced from one sample in a study of T cell repertoires in cytomegalovirus infection. From the reads, TCRdb called clonotypes with MiXCR, one entry per CDR3 protein. This sample has about 900,000 distinct CDR3 sequences, with more than 25% found just once. These receptors' antigens are unknown. The sequences come from cultured CD8+ T cells from PBMCs, collected from culture after CMV antigen stimulation. These receptor sequences come from a human donor in good health (CMV status not recorded). Some clones in this sample may be carry-over from other donors' samples.

The chain recombines TRBV28 with TRBJ2-5, with D perhaps being TRBD1 or TRBD2 (7 bases each). V was cut by 2 bases and J by 7 bases, with 23 bases left in between. CDR1 MDHEN and CDR2 SYDVKM come from the germline V gene. This CDR3 has 17 residues. The CDR3, as DNA: TGTGCCAGCAGTTTACCCCTGGGAGCGGGGACAGAAGTGACCCAGTACTTC. Residues: CASSLPLGAGTEVTQYF.

This clonotype came up many times. V usage is TRBV7-6 and J usage is TRBJ2-7; 10 bases are a match to TRBD2. The CDR3 is 15 amino acids. The J segment lost 2 bases and the V segment lost 2 bases, leaving 3 bases of the junction unmatched. The germline V gene has CDR1 SGHVS and CDR2 FNYEAQ. The CDR3 coding sequence is TGTGCCAGCAGCTTAACAACTAGCGGGGCCTACGAGCAGTACTTC. Translated: CASSLTTSGAYEQYF.

This clonotype was counted a few times. V is TRBV3-1 and J is TRBJ2-5, with 8 bases fitting TRBD1. Losses at the gene ends were 4 bases for V and 3 bases for J; bases not matched to a gene: 7. This CDR3 comprises 15 residues. Per germline, CDR1 LGHDT and CDR2 YNNKEL (reference sequence). CDR3 protein: CASSPRGTGKETQYF. The CDR3 coding sequence is TGTGCCAGCAGCCCAAGGGGGACAGGCAAAGAGACCCAGTACTTC.

The chain has TRBV13 and TRBJ2-3; TRBD2 matches at 9 bases. CDR3 length: 16 residues. V dropped 1 base and J dropped 4; count of bases not matched to a gene: 6. The germline CDR1 and CDR2 sequences are PRHDT and FYEKMQ (reference sequence). The CDR3 sequence: CASSLDAGGPPDTQYF. CDR3 DNA: TGTGCCAGCAGCTTAGATGCGGGGGGGCCGCCAGATACGCAGTATTTT.

J is TRBJ2-1 and V is TRBV4-3; maybe TRBD1 (6 bases). Looked up from germline, CDR1 is LGHNA and CDR2 is YSLEER. The CDR3 is 14 residues long. V was trimmed by 3 bases and J by 6 bases, leaving 12 bases between them. CDR3 nucleotide sequence: TGCGCCAGCAGCCATGCCCAGGGGATCAATGAGCAGTTCTTC. It encodes CASSHAQGINEQFF.

This clonotype occurred a few times. The gene calls are TRBV7-9 and TRBJ2-7; 8 bases are shared with TRBD1. The trim removed 3 bases at V and 1 base at J, leaving 5 bases unmatched. Germline V gives CDR1 SEHNR, CDR2 FQNEAQ (reference sequence). The CDR3 sequence is 15 residues long. The CDR3 region has the DNA TGTGCCAGCAGCTTCCTCGGGACAGGATCCTACGAGCAGTACTTC. Protein: CASSFLGTGSYEQYF.

The CDR3 reads CASSEDIPYEQYF. The CDR3 DNA reads as TGCGCCAGCAGTGAGGACATTCCCTACGAGCAGTACTTC. The rearrangement uses TRBV4-1 and TRBJ2-7; D is perhaps TRBD1 (5 bases). V lost 6 bases and J lost 2, with 11 bases in between. Germline V lookup: CDR1 MGHRA, CDR2 YSYEKL. CDR3 length equals 13 residues.

This clonotype was seen only once. This chain connects TRBV7-9 to TRBJ1-1, with D unclear. CDR3 length: 14 residues. Germline V gives CDR1 SEHNR, CDR2 FQNEAQ (reference sequence). The germline V and J ends were trimmed by 1 base and 1 base, with 7 bases remaining between them. The CDR3 DNA follows: TGTGCCAGCAGCTTAGTATGGACGAACACTGAAGCTTTCTTT. It yields the protein CASSLVWTNTEAFF.

This clonotype occurred a few times. The chain employs TRBV12-3 or TRBV12-4 and TRBJ2-7, with D perhaps matching TRBD2 (6 bases). The CDR3 sequence is 14 residues long. V was trimmed by 5 bases and J by 3 bases, leaving 14 bases between them. As DNA, the CDR3 is TGTGCCAGCAGTCCGTCAAGGAGGGGCTACGAGCAGTACTTC. This codes for CASSPSRRGYEQYF.

The chain is built from TRBV20-1 and TRBJ1-2, with a tentative D call TRBD1 (5 bases). Trimming removed 0 bases from V and 5 bases from J, with 13 bases in between. Germline V gene data show CDR1 as DFQATT and CDR2 as SNEGSKA (reference sequence). The CDR3 runs 14 residues. The CDR3 is CSARDRGGLYGYTF. The CDR3 region has the DNA TGCAGTGCTAGAGATCGTGGGGGACTGTATGGCTACACCTTC.

In this sample, this clonotype turned up a few times. CDR3 sequence (DNA): TGTGCCAGCAGTGAAGTTGTGGGGGAGCAGTACTTC. The encoded protein is CASSEVVGEQYF. The rearrangement uses TRBV6-1 and TRBJ2-7; D is unclear. The CDR3 consists of 12 residues. Germline assignment: CDR1 MNHNS and CDR2 SASEGT. V gave up 1 base and J gave up 7 bases, with 8 bases separating them.

This clonotype was picked up a small number of times. The chain has TRBV4-1 and TRBJ1-1; D uncertain. This CDR3 has 14 residues. Germline-derived CDR1 and CDR2 are MGHRA and YSYEKL. The V end was cut by 1 base, the J end by 1 base, with 7 bases between. This CDR3 reads CASSQVIANTEAFF. CDR3 sequence (DNA): TGCGCCAGCAGCCAAGTGATAGCGAACACTGAAGCTTTCTTT.

This clonotype was seen a handful of times. V usage is TRBV7-6 and J usage is TRBJ2-3; D is undetermined. This CDR3 spans 13 amino acids. The germline gives CDR1 SGHVS, CDR2 FNYEAQ. Trimming took 5 bases from V and 5 from J, leaving 11 bases between them. The CDR3 reads CASSPNPVDTQYF. In DNA form, the CDR3 reads TGTGCCAGCAGCCCGAACCCCGTAGATACGCAGTATTTT.

The V and J genes are TRBV7-6 and TRBJ2-3, with 13 bases that match TRBD2. In germline, CDR1 is SGHVS, CDR2 FNYEAQ. V shed 3 bases, J shed 0 bases, and the junction held 3 bases outside the gene matches. The CDR3 runs 17 residues. CDR3 region: CASSFLTSGGSTDTQYF. In nucleotides, the CDR3 is TGTGCCAGCAGCTTTCTGACTAGCGGGGGGAGCACAGATACGCAGTATTTT.

This clonotype was counted ten times or more. The chain is built from TRBV7-8 and TRBJ2-2; D not resolved. Germline V gives CDR1 SGHVS, CDR2 FQNEAQ. The CDR3 contains 14 residues. V was trimmed by 2 bases and J by 3 bases, leaving 7 bases between them. CDR3 sequence: CASSLRQYTGELFF. In DNA, the CDR3 is TGTGCCAGCAGCTTACGGCAGTACACCGGGGAGCTGTTTTTT.

V is TRBV5-4 and J is TRBJ2-5, with D perhaps matching TRBD1 (7 bases). Trimming took 4 bases from V and 3 from J, leaving 16 bases between them. This CDR3 region has 15 residues. Germline assignment: CDR1 SGHNT and CDR2 YYREEE (reference sequence). This CDR3 reads CASSPDREVEETQYF. The CDR3 region has the DNA TGTGCCAGCAGCCCCGACAGGGAGGTCGAAGAGACCCAGTACTTC.

The chain uses TRBV28 and TRBJ2-3; D is uncertain. Germline V CDR1 and CDR2: MDHEN, SYDVKM. Trimming cost V 3 bases and J 0 bases, with 13 bases left between them. This CDR3 is 16 amino acids long. This CDR3 is CASSFPRLSSTDTQYF. DNA for the CDR3: TGTGCCAGCAGTTTCCCTCGGCTGTCTAGCACAGATACGCAGTATTTT.

V is TRBV9 and J is TRBJ2-2; the D gene is possibly TRBD2 (5 bases). CDR1 and CDR2 (germline): SGDLS, YYNGEE. The CDR3 consists of 15 residues. Trimming removed 4 bases from V and 8 bases from J, with 18 bases in between. CDR3 loop: CASSLGDRPAGELFF. The CDR3 nucleotides read TGTGCCAGCAGCCTCGGGGATCGGCCAGCGGGGGAGCTGTTTTTT.

This clonotype was counted many times. The chain has TRBV19 and TRBJ1-2; D might be TRBD1 (5 bases). Trimming stripped 8 bases from V and 7 bases from J, with 14 bases between. Germline V gene data show CDR1 as LNHDA and CDR2 as SQIVND (reference sequence). This CDR3 is built from 12 residues. Written as DNA, the CDR3 is TGTGCCAGTCGCACCCCAGGGAGTGGCTACACCTTC. Protein: CASRTPGSGYTF.

CDR3 nucleotide sequence: TGCAGTGCGATTGCGGGACAGGGGTTTTCACCCCTCCACTTT. This codes for CSAIAGQGFSPLHF. The chain uses TRBV20-1 and TRBJ1-6; TRBD1 aligns across 10 bases. V was pared by 6 bases and J by 9 bases, with 8 bases of the junction left unmatched. CDR3 length: 14 amino acids. Germline values: CDR1 DFQATT, CDR2 SNEGSKA (reference sequence).

The chain carries TRBV28 and TRBJ1-1, with D possibly matching TRBD1 (5 bases). The CDR3 is 15 residues long. Per germline, CDR1 MDHEN and CDR2 SYDVKM. V lost 7 bases and J 1 base, leaving 16 bases between the germline ends. The DNA for the CDR3 is TGTGCCAGCACCCGTCCAGGACACGGGAACACTGAAGCTTTCTTT. Encoded protein: CASTRPGHGNTEAFF.

There are a few counts of this clonotype. The chain recombines TRBV7-2 with TRBJ1-2; maybe TRBD1 (6 bases). CDR3 length equals 13 residues. Germline V lookup: CDR1 SGHTA, CDR2 FQGNSA. V gave up 8 bases and J gave up 4 bases, with 14 bases separating them. CDR3: CASHPDSLYGYTF. The CDR3 region has the DNA TGTGCCAGCCACCCGGACAGCCTCTATGGCTACACCTTC.

This clonotype was found a few times. J is TRBJ2-3 and V is TRBV27, with D possibly TRBD1 on 5 matching bases. Per the germline V gene, CDR1 is MNHEY and CDR2 is SMNVEV (reference sequence). The V and J ends lost 4 bases and 6 bases respectively, with 14 bases between them. The CDR3 sequence is 14 residues long. CDR3 amino acids: CASSSQPGKDTQYF. The DNA of the CDR3 is TGTGCCAGCAGTTCACAGCCAGGGAAGGATACGCAGTATTTT.

This clonotype occurred many times. The rearrangement uses TRBV12-3 or TRBV12-4 and TRBJ1-6; D is unclear. The V end was cut by 2 bases, the J end by 8 bases, with 7 bases between. CDR3 length: 13 residues. CDR3 nucleotides: TGTGCCAGCAGTTTAAGGCGGGATTCACCCCTCCACTTT. Protein product: CASSLRRDSPLHF.

The chain couples TRBV2 to TRBJ2-2; TRBD2 aligns across 10 bases. The germline CDR1 and CDR2 sequences are SNHLY and FYNNEI. The CDR3 sequence is 17 residues long. The V segment lost 5 bases and the J segment 1 base; nucleotides outside the gene matches: 7. CDR3 sequence reads: CASSLLAGDLNTGELFF. Here the CDR3 DNA reads TGTGCCAGCAGTCTGCTAGCGGGGGATCTGAACACCGGGGAGCTGTTTTTT.

CDR3 region: CASSARGHMKNGYTF. CDR3 nucleotide sequence: TGTGCCAGCAGCGCGCGCGGACACATGAAAAATGGCTACACCTTC. The V call is TRBV13, the J call TRBJ1-2; possibly TRBD1 for D (5 bases). V was cut by 5 bases and J by 6 bases, with 19 bases left in between. Germline V gene lookup returns CDR1 PRHDT and CDR2 FYEKMQ (reference sequence). The CDR3 totals 15 residues.

This clonotype showed up just a few times. This CDR3 reads CASSITALNTEAFF. The CDR3 DNA follows: TGTGCCAGCAGCATCACGGCCCTGAACACTGAAGCTTTCTTT. J is TRBJ1-1 and V is TRBV6-5; no definite D call. Trimming took 6 bases from V and 0 from J, leaving 11 bases between them. The CDR3 is 14 amino acids. The germline V gene encodes CDR1 MNHEY and CDR2 SVGAGI.

CDR3 region: CASSSTGRDTGELFF. Here the CDR3 DNA reads TGTGCCAGCAGCTCGACAGGGAGAGACACCGGGGAGCTGTTTTTT. The chain links TRBV7-9 to TRBJ2-2, with 7 bases identical to TRBD1. The CDR3 has 15 residues. The ends lost 4 bases at V and 3 bases at J; junction bases unmatched: 5. CDR1 is SEHNR, CDR2 FQNEAQ, per germline (reference sequence).

The rearrangement links TRBV4-1 to TRBJ2-3; possibly TRBD1 or TRBD2 for D (6 bases each). Germline V gene lookup returns CDR1 MGHRA and CDR2 YSYEKL. Trimming cost V 3 bases and J 2 bases, with 18 bases left between them. The CDR3 loop spans 17 amino acids. Here the CDR3 reads CASSHPSRGVFTDTQYF. The CDR3 DNA is TGCGCCAGCAGCCATCCCTCAAGGGGGGTTTTCACAGATACGCAGTATTTT.

The chain joins TRBV20-1 to TRBJ2-7, with D possibly being TRBD2 (7 bases). The germline V and J ends were trimmed by 3 bases and 2 bases, with 17 bases remaining between them. Germline loops: CDR1 DFQATT, CDR2 SNEGSKA (reference sequence). This CDR3 has 15 residues. CDR3 nucleotides: TGCAGTGCTAGGGCTGGGGGGGCGTATCCCTACGAGCAGTACTTC. Its translation is CSARAGGAYPYEQYF.

The chain links TRBV2 to TRBJ1-3, with no clear D. With 2 bases removed from V and 1 base from J, the gap between germline ends came to 9 bases. The germline V gene encodes CDR1 SNHLY and CDR2 FYNNEI. The CDR3 runs to 15 residues. As DNA, the CDR3 is TGTGCCAGCAGTGAACTGGACTTTTCTGGAAACACCATATATTTT. Its protein is CASSELDFSGNTIYF.

Notes on this clonotype: This could be a read error, since a much larger clone is one nucleotide away. This rearrangement joins TRBV7-6 to TRBJ2-3, with D possibly TRBD2 on 6 matching bases. CDR1 and CDR2 (germline): SGHVS, FNYEAQ. This CDR3 is built from 13 residues. V lost 7 bases to trimming and J lost 9 bases, with 17 bases between them. The CDR3 region has the DNA TGTGCCAGCACCAGTGGGGAGGTTGAAACGCAGTATTTT. The encoded protein is CASTSGEVETQYF. The whole variable domain, remainder taken from reference TRBV7-6 and TRBJ2-3, is GAGVSQSPRYKVTKRGQDVALRCDPISGHVSLYWYRQALGQGPEFLTYFNYEAQQDKSGLPNDRFSAERPEGSISTLTIQRTEQRDSAMYRCASTSGEVETQYFGPGTRLTVL.